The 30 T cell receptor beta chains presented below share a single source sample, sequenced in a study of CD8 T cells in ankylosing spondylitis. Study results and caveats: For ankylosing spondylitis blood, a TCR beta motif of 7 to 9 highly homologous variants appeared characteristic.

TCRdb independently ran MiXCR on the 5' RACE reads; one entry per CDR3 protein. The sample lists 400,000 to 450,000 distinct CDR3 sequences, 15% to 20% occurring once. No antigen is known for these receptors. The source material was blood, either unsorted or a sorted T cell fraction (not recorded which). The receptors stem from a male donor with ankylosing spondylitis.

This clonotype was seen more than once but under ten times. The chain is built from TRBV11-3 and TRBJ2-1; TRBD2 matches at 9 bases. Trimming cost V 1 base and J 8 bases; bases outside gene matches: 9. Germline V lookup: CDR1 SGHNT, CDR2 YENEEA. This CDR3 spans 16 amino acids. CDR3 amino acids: CASSLGGGLAGHEQFF. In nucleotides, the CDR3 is TGTGCCAGCAGCTTAGGTGGGGGGCTAGCGGGGCATGAGCAGTTCTTC.

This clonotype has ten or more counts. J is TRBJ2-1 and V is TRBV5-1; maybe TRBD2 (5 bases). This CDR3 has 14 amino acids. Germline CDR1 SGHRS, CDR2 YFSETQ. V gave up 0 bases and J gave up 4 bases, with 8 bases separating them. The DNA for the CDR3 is TGCGCCAGCAGCTTGGGTAGAGGGTACAATGAGCAGTTCTTC. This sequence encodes CASSLGRGYNEQFF.

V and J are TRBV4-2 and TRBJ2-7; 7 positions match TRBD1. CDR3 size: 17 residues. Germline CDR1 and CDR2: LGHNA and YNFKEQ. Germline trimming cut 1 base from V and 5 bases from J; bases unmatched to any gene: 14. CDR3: CASSQAVDRSRIDEQYF. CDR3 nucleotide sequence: TGTGCCAGCAGCCAAGCTGTGGACAGGTCCCGGATCGACGAGCAGTACTTC.

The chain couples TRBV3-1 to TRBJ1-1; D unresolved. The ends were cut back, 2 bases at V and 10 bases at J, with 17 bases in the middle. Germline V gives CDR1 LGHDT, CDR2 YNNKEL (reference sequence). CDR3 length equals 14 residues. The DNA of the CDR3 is TGTGCCAGCAGCCAACTGACGGCGAGAGTGGGAGCTTTCTTT. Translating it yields CASSQLTARVGAFF.

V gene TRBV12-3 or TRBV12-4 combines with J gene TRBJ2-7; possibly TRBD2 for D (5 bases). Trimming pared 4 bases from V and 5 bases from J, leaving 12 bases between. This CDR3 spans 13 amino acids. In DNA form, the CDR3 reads TGTGCCAGCAGTTATAGGACTCGGGACGAGCAGTACTTC. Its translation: CASSYRTRDEQYF.

The CDR3 DNA reads TGTGCCAGCTCACGTGGGACAGGGGTTGATACGCAGTATTTT. It yields the protein CASSRGTGVDTQYF. The rearrangement uses TRBV18 and TRBJ2-3; 10 bases line up with TRBD1. V shed 4 bases, J shed 6 bases, and the junction held 4 bases outside the gene matches. Germline CDR1 KGHSH, CDR2 LQKENI. This CDR3 has 14 residues.

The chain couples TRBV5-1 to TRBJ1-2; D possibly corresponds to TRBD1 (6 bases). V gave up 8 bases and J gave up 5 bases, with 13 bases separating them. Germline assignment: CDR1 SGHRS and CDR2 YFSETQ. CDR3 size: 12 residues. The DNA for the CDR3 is TGCGCCAGTCGGGACACGGGATATGGCTACACCTTC. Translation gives CASRDTGYGYTF.

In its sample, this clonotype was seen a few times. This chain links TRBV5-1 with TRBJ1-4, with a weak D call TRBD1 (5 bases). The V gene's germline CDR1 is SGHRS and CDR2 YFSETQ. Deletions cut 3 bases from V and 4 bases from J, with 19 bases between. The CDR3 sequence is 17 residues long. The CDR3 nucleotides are TGCGCCAGCAGCTCCGCAATAACCGGGGGGTATAATGAAAAACTGTTTTTT. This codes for CASSSAITGGYNEKLFF.

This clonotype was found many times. CDR3 in amino acids: CATSRGEGYLDTIYF. The CDR3 DNA reads TGTGCCACCAGCAGAGGGGAAGGCTATTTAGACACCATATATTTT. The rearrangement uses TRBV15 and TRBJ1-3; no reliable D call. CDR1 LNHNV and CDR2 YYDKDF come from the germline V gene (reference sequence). Trimming pared 1 base from V and 8 bases from J, leaving 15 bases between. CDR3 size: 15 residues.

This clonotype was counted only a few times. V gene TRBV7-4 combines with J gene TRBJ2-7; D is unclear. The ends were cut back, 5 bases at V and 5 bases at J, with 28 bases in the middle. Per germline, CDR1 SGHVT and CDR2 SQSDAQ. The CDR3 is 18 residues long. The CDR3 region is CASSAQKGRPPEGHEQYF. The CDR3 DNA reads TGTGCCAGCAGCGCCCAAAAGGGCAGACCCCCCGAAGGGCACGAGCAGTACTTC.

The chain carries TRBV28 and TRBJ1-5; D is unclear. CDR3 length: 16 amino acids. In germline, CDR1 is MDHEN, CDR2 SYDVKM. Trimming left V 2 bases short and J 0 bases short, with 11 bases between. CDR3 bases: TGTGCCAGCAGTTTAGGCGGCGTATATAGCAATCAGCCCCAGCATTTT. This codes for CASSLGGVYSNQPQHF.

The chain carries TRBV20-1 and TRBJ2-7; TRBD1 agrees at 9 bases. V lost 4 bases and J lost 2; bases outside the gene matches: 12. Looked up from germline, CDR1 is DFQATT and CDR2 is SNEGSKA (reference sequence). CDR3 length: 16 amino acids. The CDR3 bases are TGCAGTGCTACAGACTCCGGGACAGGGTCGCCCTACGAGCAGTACTTC. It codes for CSATDSGTGSPYEQYF.

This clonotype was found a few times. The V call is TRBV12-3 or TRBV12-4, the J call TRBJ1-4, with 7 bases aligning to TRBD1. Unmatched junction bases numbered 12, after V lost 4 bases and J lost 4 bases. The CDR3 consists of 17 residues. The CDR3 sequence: CASSSTARQGLNEKLFF. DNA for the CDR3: TGTGCCAGCAGTTCCACGGCTAGACAGGGACTTAATGAAAAACTGTTTTTT.

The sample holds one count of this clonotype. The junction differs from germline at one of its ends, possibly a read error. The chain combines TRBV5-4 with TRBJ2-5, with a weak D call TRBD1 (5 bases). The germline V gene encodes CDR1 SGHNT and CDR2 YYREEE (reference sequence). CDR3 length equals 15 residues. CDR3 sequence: CASSLEAERTGDRDF. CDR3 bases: TGTGCCAGCAGCTTGGAGGCAGAGAGAACAGGAGATAGGGACTTC.

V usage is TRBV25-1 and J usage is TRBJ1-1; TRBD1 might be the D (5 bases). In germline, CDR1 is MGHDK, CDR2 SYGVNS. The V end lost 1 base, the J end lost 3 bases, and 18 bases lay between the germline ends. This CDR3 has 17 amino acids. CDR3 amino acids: CASSELKGPIEHTEAFF. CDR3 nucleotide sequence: TGTGCCAGCAGTGAATTAAAGGGGCCCATTGAGCACACTGAAGCTTTCTTT.

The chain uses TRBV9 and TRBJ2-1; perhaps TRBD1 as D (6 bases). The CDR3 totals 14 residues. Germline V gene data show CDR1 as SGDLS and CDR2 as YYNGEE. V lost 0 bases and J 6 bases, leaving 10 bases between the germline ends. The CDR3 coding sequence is TGTGCCAGCAGCGTAGGATTAGGGGGCAATGAGCAGTTCTTC. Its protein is CASSVGLGGNEQFF.

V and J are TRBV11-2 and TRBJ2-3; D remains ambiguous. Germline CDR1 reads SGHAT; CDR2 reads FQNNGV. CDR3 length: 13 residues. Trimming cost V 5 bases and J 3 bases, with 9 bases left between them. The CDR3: CASSATKTDTQYF. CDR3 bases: TGTGCCAGCAGCGCAACGAAGACAGATACGCAGTATTTT.

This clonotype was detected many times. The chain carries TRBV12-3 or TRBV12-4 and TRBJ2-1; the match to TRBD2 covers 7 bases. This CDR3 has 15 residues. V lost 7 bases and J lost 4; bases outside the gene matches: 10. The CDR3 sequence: CASNPAGDAYNEQFF. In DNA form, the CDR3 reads TGTGCCAGCAATCCGGCGGGGGACGCGTACAATGAGCAGTTCTTC.

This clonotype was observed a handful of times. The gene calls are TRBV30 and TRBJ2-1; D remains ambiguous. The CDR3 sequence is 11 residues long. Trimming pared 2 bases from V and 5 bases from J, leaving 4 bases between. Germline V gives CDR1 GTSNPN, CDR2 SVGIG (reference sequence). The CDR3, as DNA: TGTGCCTGGAGTCCTGACAATGAGCAGTTCTTC. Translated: CAWSPDNEQFF.

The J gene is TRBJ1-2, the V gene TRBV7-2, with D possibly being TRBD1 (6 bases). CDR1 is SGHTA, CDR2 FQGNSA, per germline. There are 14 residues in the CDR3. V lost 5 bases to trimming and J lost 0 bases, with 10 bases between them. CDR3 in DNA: TGTGCCAGCAGCATGACAGGAGCTAACTATGGCTACACCTTC. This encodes CASSMTGANYGYTF.

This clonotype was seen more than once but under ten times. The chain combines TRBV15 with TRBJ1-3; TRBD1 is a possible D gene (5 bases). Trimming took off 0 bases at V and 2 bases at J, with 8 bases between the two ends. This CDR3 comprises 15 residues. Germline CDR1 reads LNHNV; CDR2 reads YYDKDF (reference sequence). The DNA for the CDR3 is TGTGCCACCAGCAGAGATCGCAGGGCTGGAAACACCATATATTTT. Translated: CATSRDRRAGNTIYF.

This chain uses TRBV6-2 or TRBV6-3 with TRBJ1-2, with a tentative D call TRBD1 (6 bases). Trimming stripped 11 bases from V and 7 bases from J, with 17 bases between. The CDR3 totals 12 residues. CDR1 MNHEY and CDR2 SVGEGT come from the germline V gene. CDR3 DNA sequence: TGTGCCGGGAAAACAGGGTTTGGTGGCTACACCTTC. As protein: CAGKTGFGGYTF.

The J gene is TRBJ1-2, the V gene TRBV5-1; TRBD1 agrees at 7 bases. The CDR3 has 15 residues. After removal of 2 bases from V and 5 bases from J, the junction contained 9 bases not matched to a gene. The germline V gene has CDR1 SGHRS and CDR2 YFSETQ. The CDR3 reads CASSFPDREGYGYTF. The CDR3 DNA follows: TGCGCCAGCAGCTTCCCTGACAGGGAAGGATATGGCTACACCTTC.

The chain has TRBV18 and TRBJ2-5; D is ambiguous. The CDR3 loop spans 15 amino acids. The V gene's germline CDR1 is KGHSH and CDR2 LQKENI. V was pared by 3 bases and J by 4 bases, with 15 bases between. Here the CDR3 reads CASSPGSVQRETQYF. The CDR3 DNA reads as TGTGCCAGCTCACCGGGATCAGTACAGCGAGAGACCCAGTACTTC. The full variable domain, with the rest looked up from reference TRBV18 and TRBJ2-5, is NAGVMQNPRHLVRRRGQEARLRCSPMKGHSHVYWYRQLPEEGLKFMVYLQKENIIDESGMPKERFSAEFPKEGPSILRIQQVVRGDSAAYFCASSPGSVQRETQYFGPGTRLLVL.

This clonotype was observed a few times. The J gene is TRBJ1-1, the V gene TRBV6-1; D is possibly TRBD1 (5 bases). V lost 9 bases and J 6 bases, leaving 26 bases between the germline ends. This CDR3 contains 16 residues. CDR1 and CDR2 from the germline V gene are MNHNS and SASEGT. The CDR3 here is CASVRRSGRRGPEAFF. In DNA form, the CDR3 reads TGTGCCAGTGTCAGGCGATCCGGGCGGAGGGGCCCTGAAGCTTTCTTT.

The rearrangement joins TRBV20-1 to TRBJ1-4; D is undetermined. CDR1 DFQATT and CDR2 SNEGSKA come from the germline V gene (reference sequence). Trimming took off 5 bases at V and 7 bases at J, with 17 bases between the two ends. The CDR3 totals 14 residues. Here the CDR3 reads CSAPRSWKSEKLFF. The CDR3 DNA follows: TGCAGTGCTCCCAGGTCGTGGAAGAGTGAAAAACTGTTTTTT.

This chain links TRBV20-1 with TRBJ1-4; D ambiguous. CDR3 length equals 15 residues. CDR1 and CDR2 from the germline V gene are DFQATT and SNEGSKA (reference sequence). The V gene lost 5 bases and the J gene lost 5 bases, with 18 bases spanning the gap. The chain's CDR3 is CSAATVGVQNEKLFF. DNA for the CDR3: TGCAGTGCTGCGACCGTGGGAGTACAAAATGAAAAACTGTTTTTT.

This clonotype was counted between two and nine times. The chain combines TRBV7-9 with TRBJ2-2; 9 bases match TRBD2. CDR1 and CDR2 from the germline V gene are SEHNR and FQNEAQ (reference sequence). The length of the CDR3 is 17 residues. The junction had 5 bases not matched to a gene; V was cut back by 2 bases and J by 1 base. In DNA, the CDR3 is TGTGCCAGCAGCTTAAGTAGCGGGAGTTGGAACACCGGGGAGCTGTTTTTT. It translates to CASSLSSGSWNTGELFF.

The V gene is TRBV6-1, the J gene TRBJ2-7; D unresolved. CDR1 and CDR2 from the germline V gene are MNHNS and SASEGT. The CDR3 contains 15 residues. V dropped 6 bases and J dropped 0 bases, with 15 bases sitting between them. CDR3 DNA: TGTGCCAGCAGACAACCCTCTGGTCCCTCCTACGAGCAGTACTTC. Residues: CASRQPSGPSYEQYF.

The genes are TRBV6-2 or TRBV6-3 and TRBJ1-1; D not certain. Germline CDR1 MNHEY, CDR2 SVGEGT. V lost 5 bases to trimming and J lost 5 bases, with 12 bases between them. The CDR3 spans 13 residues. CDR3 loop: CASSDFQGTEAFF. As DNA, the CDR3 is TGTGCCAGCAGTGACTTCCAAGGTACTGAAGCTTTCTTT.